The rows below give T cell receptor beta chains drawn from one sample of a study of cytomegalovirus exposure and HLA in healthy donors. Method: immunoSEQ multiplex PCR; TCRdb's copy keeps in-frame clones and lacks some. The sample lists about 150,000 clones, over 60% seen once, with about 0.64% in the top ten. Sequences were obtained from PBMCs. The receptors originated from a male donor in good health and CMV-seronegative. Both conserved end residues are part of each CDR3. D genes are given only for firm matches. The size field is filled for only some rows; it gives once, few, many or a size class.

TRBV5-4	14	TRBD2	NA	TRBJ2-5	CASSFGGSGETQYF	TGTGCCAGCAGCTTCGGGGGGTCCGGGGAGACCCAGTACTTC
TRBV5-4	15	TRBD1	NA	TRBJ1-2	CASSDKTGEAYGYTF	TGTGCCAGCAGCGACAAAACAGGGGAGGCCTATGGCTACACCTTC
TRBV9	14	TRBD1	NA	TRBJ1-2	CASSVVGQGDGYTF	TGTGCCAGCAGCGTAGTAGGACAGGGTGATGGCTACACCTTC
TRBV5-4	15	TRBD1	NA	TRBJ1-2	CASSFQGQGVYGYTF	TGTGCCAGCAGCTTCCAGGGACAGGGGGTATATGGCTACACCTTC
TRBV30	15	NA	NA	TRBJ1-5	CAWSPDSYSNQPQHF	TGTGCCTGGAGCCCTGACAGTTATAGCAATCAGCCCCAGCATTTT
TRBV2	16	TRBD1	few	TRBJ1-5	CASSGLKRGLNQPQHF	TGTGCCAGCAGCGGCTTGAAGAGGGGGCTGAATCAGCCCCAGCATTTT
TRBV5-8	15	TRBD2	NA	TRBJ2-3	CASSLAGLGGDTQYF	TGTGCCAGCAGCTTGGCGGGACTAGGTGGAGATACGCAGTATTTT
TRBV27	14	TRBD1	NA	TRBJ1-5	CASSQQGGNQPQHF	TGTGCCAGCAGCCAACAGGGGGGCAATCAGCCCCAGCATTTT
TRBV6-1	15	NA	few	TRBJ1-3	CASSEGRLGGNTIYF	TGTGCCAGCAGTGAAGGGAGGTTAGGTGGAAACACCATATATTTT
TRBV7-9	14	TRBD1	NA	TRBJ1-3	CASSATGAGNTIYF	TGTGCCAGCAGCGCGACAGGGGCTGGAAACACCATATATTTT
TRBV18	16	TRBD2	once	TRBJ2-1	CASSPLAGGAYNEQFF	TGTGCCAGCTCCCCACTAGCGGGAGGTGCCTACAATGAGCAGTTCTTC
TRBV7-3	14	TRBD2	NA	TRBJ2-3	CASSSVAGADTQYF	TGTGCCAGCAGCTCAGTAGCGGGAGCAGATACGCAGTATTTT
TRBV5-1	15	NA	once	TRBJ2-1	CASSLDGNSYNEQFF	TGCGCCAGCAGCTTGGACGGGAACTCCTACAATGAGCAGTTCTTC
TRBV19	16	TRBD1	once	TRBJ1-1	CASSPHRGPGNTEAFF	TGTGCCAGTAGCCCTCACAGGGGGCCTGGGAACACTGAAGCTTTCTTT
TRBV11-2	16	NA	NA	TRBJ2-1	CASRFRGSRTYNEQFF	TGTGCCAGCCGCTTCCGGGGTAGCCGTACCTACAATGAGCAGTTCTTC
TRBV2	15	TRBD1	once	TRBJ1-2	CASSEAGQGSYGYTF	TGTGCCAGCAGTGAAGCGGGACAGGGATCCTATGGCTACACCTTC
TRBV6-5	11	NA	NA	TRBJ2-7	CASRLLHEQYF	TGTGCCAGCAGGCTACTCCACGAGCAGTACTTC
TRBV6-5	14	NA	NA	TRBJ2-7	CASSDGQFPYEQYF	TGTGCCAGCAGTGACGGACAGTTTCCCTACGAGCAGTACTTC
TRBV7-3	19	TRBD2	NA	TRBJ2-1	CASSLLATSGRKTYNEQFF	TGTGCCAGCAGCTTATTGGCGACTAGCGGGAGGAAGACCTACAATGAGCAGTTCTTC
TRBV7-2	16	NA	NA	TRBJ2-1	CASIEPGLGTVGEQFF	TGTGCCAGCATCGAACCGGGACTTGGAACGGTGGGTGAGCAGTTCTTC
TRBV7-9	18	TRBD2	NA	TRBJ2-3	CSSSPPFRLATSTDTQYF	TGTTCCAGCAGCCCCCCATTCCGACTAGCGACTAGCACAGATACGCAGTATTTT
TRBV7-3	15	NA	NA	TRBJ2-2	CASSFQSGNTGELFF	TGTGCCAGCAGTTTCCAATCGGGGAACACCGGGGAGCTGTTTTTT
TRBV19	16	NA	NA	TRBJ1-5	CASTLQPRPSNQPQHF	TGTGCCAGTACCCTACAGCCACGACCAAGCAATCAGCCCCAGCATTTT
TRBV9	17	TRBD1	few	TRBJ1-4	CASSVEGTGLLNEKLFF	TGTGCCAGCAGCGTGGAAGGGACAGGTCTTTTGAATGAAAAACTGTTTTTT
TRBV9	16	NA	NA	TRBJ2-4	CASSVSGGIAKNIQYF	TGTGCCAGCAGCGTAAGTGGCGGTATAGCCAAAAACATTCAGTACTTC
TRBV7-2	19	TRBD2	NA	TRBJ2-5	CASSLNTGTSGSLRETQYF	TGTGCCAGCAGCTTAAACACTGGGACTAGCGGGAGTCTTAGGGAGACCCAGTACTTC
TRBV6-1	15	TRBD2	NA	TRBJ2-7	CASRGIAGGPGEQYF	TGTGCCAGCAGGGGCATAGCGGGAGGGCCGGGGGAGCAGTACTTC
TRBV11-3	16	TRBD1	NA	TRBJ1-1	CASSSPGTGPNTEAFF	TGTGCCAGCAGCAGTCCCGGGACAGGGCCGAACACTGAAGCTTTCTTT
TRBV7-9	12	NA	NA	TRBJ1-1	CASSLADSEAFF	TGTGCCAGCAGCTTGGCCGACTCTGAAGCTTTCTTT